Listed here are 5 T cell receptor beta chains from one sample, sequenced in a study of T cell repertoires in cytomegalovirus infection. Which antigens these TCRs recognize remains unknown. TCRdb ran MiXCR on the reads and lists one entry per CDR3 protein. The sample holds approximately 600,000 distinct CDR3 sequences; approximately 40% are singletons and the top ten take 48%. The specimen was cultured PBMCs, collected from culture after CMV antigen stimulation. The receptor source for this set is a human donor in good health (CMV status not recorded). Some clones in this sample may be carry-over from other donors' samples.

This clonotype has more than one count but fewer than ten. The J gene is TRBJ2-1, the V gene TRBV5-4; the match to TRBD1 covers 9 bases. Germline V gene data show CDR1 as SGHNT and CDR2 as YYREEE (reference sequence). This CDR3 is built from 16 residues. V dropped 4 bases and J dropped 7; count of bases not matched to a gene: 12. As DNA, the CDR3 is TGTGCCAGCAGCCCAACCCCGGACAGGGGACGTAATGAGCAGTTCTTC. Translating it yields CASSPTPDRGRNEQFF.

V gene TRBV28 combines with J gene TRBJ2-7; 10 nucleotides align to TRBD2. Germline CDR1 MDHEN, CDR2 SYDVKM. CDR3 size: 15 residues. After removal of 7 bases from V and 7 bases from J, the junction contained 13 bases not matched to a gene. The CDR3 sequence: CASTGGAGGPREQYF. CDR3 coding DNA: TGTGCCAGCACCGGGGGAGCGGGAGGGCCCAGGGAGCAGTACTTC.

The chain combines TRBV6-5 with TRBJ2-7, with 9 bases matching TRBD1. This CDR3 region has 15 residues. Unmatched junction bases numbered 4, after V lost 1 base and J lost 3 bases. Germline V gives CDR1 MNHEY, CDR2 SVGAGI. This CDR3 is CASSYFGQGIYEQYF. CDR3 nucleotide sequence: TGTGCCAGCAGTTACTTTGGACAGGGGATCTACGAGCAGTACTTC.

The chain carries TRBV9 and TRBJ2-1, with D uncertain. V lost 3 bases to trimming and J lost 1 base, with 8 bases between them. CDR3 length: 14 residues. CDR1 and CDR2 (germline): SGDLS, YYNGEE. The CDR3 sequence is CASSGLQSYNEQFF. The CDR3 coding sequence is TGTGCCAGCAGCGGGCTACAATCCTACAATGAGCAGTTCTTC.

The V gene is TRBV19, the J gene TRBJ2-7; either TRBD1 or TRBD2 may fit D (6 bases each). The germline gives CDR1 LNHDA, CDR2 SQIVND (reference sequence). Trimming stripped 3 bases from V and 5 bases from J, with 14 bases between. CDR3 length equals 14 residues. The CDR3 DNA is TGTGCCAGTAGTATCGCCGGGGGCTACCACGAGCAGTACTTC. Encoded protein: CASSIAGGYHEQYF.